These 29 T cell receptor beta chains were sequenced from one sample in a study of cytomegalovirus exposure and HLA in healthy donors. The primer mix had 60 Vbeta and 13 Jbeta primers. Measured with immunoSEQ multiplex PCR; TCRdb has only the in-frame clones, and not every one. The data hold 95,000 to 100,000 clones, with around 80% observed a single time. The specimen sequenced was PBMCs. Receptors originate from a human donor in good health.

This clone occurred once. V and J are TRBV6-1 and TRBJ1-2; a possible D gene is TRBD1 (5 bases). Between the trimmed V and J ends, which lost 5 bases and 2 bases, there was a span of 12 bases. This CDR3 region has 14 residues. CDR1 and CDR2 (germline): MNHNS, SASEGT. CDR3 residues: CASSSQGRNYGYTF. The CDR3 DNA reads TGTGCCAGCAGTTCCCAGGGTCGGAACTATGGCTACACCTTC.

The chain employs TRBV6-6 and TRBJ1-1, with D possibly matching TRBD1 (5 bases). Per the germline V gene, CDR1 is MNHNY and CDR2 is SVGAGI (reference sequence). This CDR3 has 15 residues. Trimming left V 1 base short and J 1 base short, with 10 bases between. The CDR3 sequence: CASSYLRGSNTEAFF. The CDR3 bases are TGTGCCAGCAGTTACTTGCGGGGGTCGAACACTGAAGCTTTCTTT.

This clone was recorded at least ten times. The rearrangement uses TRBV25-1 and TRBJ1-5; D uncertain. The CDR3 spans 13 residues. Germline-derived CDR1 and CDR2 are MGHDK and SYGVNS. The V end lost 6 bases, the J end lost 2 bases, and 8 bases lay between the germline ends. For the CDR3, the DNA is TGTGCCAGCAGCTTGTTTGGCAATCAGCCCCAGCATTTT. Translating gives CASSLFGNQPQHF.

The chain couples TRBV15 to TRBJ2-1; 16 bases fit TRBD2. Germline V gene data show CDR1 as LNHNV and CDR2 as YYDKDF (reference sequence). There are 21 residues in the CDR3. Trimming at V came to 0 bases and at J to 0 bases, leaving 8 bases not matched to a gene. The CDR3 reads CATSRDLVGLAGGDSYNEQFF. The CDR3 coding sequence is TGTGCCACCAGCAGAGATCTGGTGGGACTAGCGGGAGGGGACTCCTACAATGAGCAGTTCTTC.

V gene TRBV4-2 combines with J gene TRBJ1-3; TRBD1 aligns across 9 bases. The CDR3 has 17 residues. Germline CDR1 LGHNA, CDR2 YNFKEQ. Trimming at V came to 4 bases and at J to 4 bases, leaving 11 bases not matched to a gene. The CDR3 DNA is TGTGCCAGCAGCCCATACGGACAGGGGCAATCGGGAAACACCATATATTTT. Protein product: CASSPYGQGQSGNTIYF.

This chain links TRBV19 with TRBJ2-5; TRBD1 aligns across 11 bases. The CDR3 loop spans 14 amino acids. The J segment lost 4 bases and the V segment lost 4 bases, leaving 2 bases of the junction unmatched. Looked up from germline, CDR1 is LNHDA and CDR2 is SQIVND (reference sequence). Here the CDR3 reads CASSTDRGRETQYF. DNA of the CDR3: TGTGCCAGTAGTACGGACAGGGGGCGAGAGACCCAGTACTTC.

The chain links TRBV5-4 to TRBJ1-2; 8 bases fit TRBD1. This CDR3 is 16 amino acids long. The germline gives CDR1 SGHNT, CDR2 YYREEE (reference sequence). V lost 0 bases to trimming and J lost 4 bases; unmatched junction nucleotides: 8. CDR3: CASSLALTGDRYGYTF. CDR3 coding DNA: TGTGCCAGCAGCTTGGCTTTGACAGGGGATCGCTATGGCTACACCTTC.

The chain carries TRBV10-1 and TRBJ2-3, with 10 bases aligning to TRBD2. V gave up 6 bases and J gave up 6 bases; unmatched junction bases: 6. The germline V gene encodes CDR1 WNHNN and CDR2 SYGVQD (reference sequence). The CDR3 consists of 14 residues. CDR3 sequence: CASSRLAGSDTQYF. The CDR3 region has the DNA TGCGCCAGCAGCCGACTAGCGGGTTCGGATACGCAGTATTTT.

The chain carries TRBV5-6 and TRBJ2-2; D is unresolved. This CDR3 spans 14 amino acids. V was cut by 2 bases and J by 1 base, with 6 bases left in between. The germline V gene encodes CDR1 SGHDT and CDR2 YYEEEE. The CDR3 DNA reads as TGTGCCAGCAGCTTCGCAGGGAACACCGGGGAGCTGTTTTTT. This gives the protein CASSFAGNTGELFF.

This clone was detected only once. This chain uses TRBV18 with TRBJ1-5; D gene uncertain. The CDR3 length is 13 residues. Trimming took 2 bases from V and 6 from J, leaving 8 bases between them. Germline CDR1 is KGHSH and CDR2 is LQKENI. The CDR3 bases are TGTGCCAGCTCACCAAATACAGCTCAGCCCCAGCATTTT. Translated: CASSPNTAQPQHF.

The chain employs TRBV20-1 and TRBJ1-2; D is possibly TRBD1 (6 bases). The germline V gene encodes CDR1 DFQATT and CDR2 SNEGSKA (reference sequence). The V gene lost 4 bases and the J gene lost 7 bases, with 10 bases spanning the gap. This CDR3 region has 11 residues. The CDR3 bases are TGCAGTGCTATACAGGGAATTGGCTACACCTTC. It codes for CSAIQGIGYTF.

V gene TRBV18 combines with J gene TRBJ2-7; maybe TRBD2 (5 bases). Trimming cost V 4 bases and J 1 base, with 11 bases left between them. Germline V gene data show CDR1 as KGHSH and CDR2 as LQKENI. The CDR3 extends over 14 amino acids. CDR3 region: CASSLWELSYEQYF. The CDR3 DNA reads TGTGCCAGCTCACTCTGGGAGCTGTCCTACGAGCAGTACTTC.

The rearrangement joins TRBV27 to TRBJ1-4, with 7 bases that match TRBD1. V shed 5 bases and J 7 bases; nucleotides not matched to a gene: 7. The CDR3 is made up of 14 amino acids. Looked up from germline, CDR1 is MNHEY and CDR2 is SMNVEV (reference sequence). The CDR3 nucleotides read TGTGCCAGCAGTCGACAGGGAGGTCTTGAAAAACTGTTTTTT. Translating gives CASSRQGGLEKLFF.

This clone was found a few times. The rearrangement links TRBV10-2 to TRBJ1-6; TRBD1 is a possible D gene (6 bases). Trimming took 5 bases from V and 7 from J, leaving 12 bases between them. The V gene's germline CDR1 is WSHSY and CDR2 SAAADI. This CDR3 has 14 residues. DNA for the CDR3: TGCGCCAGCAGTCTCTCGCAGGGGAATTCACCCCTCCACTTT. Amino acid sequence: CASSLSQGNSPLHF.

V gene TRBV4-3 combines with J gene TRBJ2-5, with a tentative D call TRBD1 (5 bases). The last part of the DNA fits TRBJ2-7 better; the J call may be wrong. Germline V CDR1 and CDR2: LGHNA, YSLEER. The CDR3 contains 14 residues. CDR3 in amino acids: CASSQDWQGYEQYF. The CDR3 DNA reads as TGCGCCAGCAGCCAAGATTGGCAGGGCTACGAGCAGTACTTC.

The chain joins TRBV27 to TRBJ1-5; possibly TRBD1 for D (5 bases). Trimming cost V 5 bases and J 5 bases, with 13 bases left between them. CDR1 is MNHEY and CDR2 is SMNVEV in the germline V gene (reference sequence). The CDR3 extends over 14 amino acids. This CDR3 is CASSPQGRDQPQHF. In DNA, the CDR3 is TGTGCCAGCAGTCCTCAGGGTCGGGATCAGCCCCAGCATTTT.

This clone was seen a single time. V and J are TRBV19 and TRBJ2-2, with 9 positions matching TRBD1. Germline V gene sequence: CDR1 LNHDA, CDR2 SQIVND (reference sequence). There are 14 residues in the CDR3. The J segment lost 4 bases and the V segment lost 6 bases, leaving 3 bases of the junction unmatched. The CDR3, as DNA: TGTGCCAGTAGCACGACAGGGGGCACCGGGGAGCTGTTTTTT. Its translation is CASSTTGGTGELFF.

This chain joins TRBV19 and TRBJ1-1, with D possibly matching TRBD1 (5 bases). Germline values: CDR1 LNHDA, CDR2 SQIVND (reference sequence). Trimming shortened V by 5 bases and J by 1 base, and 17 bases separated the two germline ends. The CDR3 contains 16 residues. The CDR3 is CASSAGRHQGNTEAFF. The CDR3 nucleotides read TGTGCCAGTAGTGCCGGGCGACACCAGGGGAACACTGAAGCTTTCTTT.

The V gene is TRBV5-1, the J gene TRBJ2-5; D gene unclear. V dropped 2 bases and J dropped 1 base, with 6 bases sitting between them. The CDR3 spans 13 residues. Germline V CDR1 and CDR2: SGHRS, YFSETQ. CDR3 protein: CASSFNGQETQYF. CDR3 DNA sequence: TGCGCCAGCAGCTTCAACGGCCAAGAGACCCAGTACTTC.

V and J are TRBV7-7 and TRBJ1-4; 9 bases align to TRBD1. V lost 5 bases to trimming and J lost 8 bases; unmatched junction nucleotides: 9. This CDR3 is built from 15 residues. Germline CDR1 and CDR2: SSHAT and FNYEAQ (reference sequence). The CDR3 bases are TGTGCCAGCAGCCAAGGAGGACAGGGGATAGAAAAACTGTTTTTT. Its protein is CASSQGGQGIEKLFF. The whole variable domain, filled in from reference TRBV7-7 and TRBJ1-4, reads GAGVSQSPRYKVTKRGQDVTLRCDPISSHATLYWYQQALGQGPEFLTYFNYEAQPDKSGLPSDRFSAERPEGSISTLTIQRTEQRDSAMYRCASSQGGQGIEKLFFGSGTQLSVL.

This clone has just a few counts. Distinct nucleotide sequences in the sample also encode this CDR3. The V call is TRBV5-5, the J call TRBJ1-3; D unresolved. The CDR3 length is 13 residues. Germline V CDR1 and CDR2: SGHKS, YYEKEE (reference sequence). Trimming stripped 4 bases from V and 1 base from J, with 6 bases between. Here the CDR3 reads CASSSGSGNTIYF. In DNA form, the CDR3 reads TGTGCCAGCAGCAGCGGATCTGGAAACACCATATATTTT.

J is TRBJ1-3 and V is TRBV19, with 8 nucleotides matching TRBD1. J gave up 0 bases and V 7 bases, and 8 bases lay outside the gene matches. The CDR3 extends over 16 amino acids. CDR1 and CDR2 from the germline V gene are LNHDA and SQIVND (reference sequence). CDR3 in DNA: TGTGCCAGTAATCCTGCAACAGGGGGCTCTGGAAACACCATATATTTT. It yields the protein CASNPATGGSGNTIYF. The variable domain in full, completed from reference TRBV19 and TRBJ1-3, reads DGGITQSPKYLFRKEGQNVTLSCEQNLNHDAMYWYRQDPGQGLRLIYYSQIVNDFQKGDIAEGYSVSREKKESFPLTVTSAQKNPTAFYLCASNPATGGSGNTIYFGEGSWLTVV.

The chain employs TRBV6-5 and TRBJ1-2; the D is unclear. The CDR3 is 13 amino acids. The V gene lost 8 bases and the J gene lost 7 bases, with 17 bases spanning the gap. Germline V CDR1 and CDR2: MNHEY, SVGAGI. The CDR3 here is CASRRQPEGGYTF. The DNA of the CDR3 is TGTGCCAGCCGCCGTCAGCCGGAGGGTGGCTACACCTTC.

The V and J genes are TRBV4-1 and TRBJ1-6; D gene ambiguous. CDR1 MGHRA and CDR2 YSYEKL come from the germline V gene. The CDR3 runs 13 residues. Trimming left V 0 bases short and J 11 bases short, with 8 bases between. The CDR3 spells CASSQEGRAPLHF. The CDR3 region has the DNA TGCGCCAGCAGCCAAGAAGGGCGGGCACCCCTCCACTTT.

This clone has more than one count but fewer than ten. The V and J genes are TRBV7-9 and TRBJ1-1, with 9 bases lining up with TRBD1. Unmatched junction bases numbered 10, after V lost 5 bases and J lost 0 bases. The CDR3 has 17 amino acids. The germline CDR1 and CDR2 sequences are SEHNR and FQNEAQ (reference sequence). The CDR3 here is CASSRPGQGPLNTEAFF. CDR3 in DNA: TGTGCCAGCAGCCGTCCGGGACAGGGACCCCTGAACACTGAAGCTTTCTTT.

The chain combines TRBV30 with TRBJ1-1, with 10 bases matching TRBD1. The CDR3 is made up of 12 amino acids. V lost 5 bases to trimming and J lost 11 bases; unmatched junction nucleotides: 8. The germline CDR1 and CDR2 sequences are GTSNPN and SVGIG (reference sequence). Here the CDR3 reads CAWGQGVRRAFF. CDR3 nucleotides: TGTGCCTGGGGACAGGGGGTCCGGAGGGCTTTCTTT.

The CDR3 reads CASSLDRGAFF. The CDR3 DNA is TGTGCCAGCAGCTTAGATCGGGGGGCGTTCTTC. This chain connects TRBV7-9 to TRBJ2-1, with D tentatively TRBD2 (7 bases). The length of the CDR3 is 11 residues. V was clipped by 1 base and J by 15 bases, with 10 bases between them. CDR1 is SEHNR, CDR2 FQNEAQ, per germline (reference sequence).

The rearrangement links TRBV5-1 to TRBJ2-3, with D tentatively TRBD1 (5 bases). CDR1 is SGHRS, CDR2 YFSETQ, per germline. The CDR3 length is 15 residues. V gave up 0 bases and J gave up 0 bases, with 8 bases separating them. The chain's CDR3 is CASSLVGVSTDTQYF. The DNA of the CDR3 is TGCGCCAGCAGCTTGGTAGGGGTGAGCACAGATACGCAGTATTTT.

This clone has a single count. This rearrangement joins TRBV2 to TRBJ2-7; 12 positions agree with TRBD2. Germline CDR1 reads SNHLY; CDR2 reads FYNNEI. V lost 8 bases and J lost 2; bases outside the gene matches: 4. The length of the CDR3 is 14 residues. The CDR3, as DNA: TGTGCCAGCGGTCTAGCGGGGGGGCCCTACGAGCAGTACTTC. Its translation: CASGLAGGPYEQYF.